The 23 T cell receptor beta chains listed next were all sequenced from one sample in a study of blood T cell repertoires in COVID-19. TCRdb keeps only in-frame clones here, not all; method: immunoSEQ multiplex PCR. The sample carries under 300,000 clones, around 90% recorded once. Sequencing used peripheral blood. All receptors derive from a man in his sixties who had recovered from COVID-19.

The CDR3 spells CASSFPGGFSPLHF. As DNA, the CDR3 is TGTGCCAGCAGCTTTCCAGGGGGCTTCTCACCCCTCCACTTT. The J gene is TRBJ1-6, the V gene TRBV5-5, with 8 bases identical to TRBD1. The CDR3 has 14 residues. Looked up from germline, CDR1 is SGHKS and CDR2 is YYEKEE (reference sequence). The J segment lost 10 bases and the V segment lost 2 bases, leaving 5 bases of the junction unmatched.

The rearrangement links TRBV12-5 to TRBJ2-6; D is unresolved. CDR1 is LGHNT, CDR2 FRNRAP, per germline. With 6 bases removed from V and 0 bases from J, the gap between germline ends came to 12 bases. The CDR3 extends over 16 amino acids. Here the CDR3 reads CASGSVGPSGANVLTF. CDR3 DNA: TGTGCTAGTGGCTCAGTTGGGCCCTCTGGGGCCAACGTCCTGACTTTC. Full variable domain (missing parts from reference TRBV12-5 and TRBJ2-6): DARVTQTPRHKVTEMGQEVTMRCQPILGHNTVFWYRQTMMQGLELLAYFRNRAPLDDSGMPKDRFSAEMPDATLATLKIQPSEPRDSAVYFCASGSVGPSGANVLTFGAGSRLTVL.

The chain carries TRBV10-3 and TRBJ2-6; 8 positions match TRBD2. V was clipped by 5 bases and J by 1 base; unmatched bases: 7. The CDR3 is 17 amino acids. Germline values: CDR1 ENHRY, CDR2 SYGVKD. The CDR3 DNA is TGTGCCATCAGTCCCCCGGGGGGGGGTTCTGGGGCCAACGTCCTGACTTTC. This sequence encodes CAISPPGGGSGANVLTF.

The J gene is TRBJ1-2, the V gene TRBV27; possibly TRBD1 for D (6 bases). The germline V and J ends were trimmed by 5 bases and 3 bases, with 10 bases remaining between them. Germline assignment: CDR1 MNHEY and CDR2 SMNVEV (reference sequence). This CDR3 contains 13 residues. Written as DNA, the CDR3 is TGTGCCAGCAGTCGGACAGCATACTATGGCTACACCTTC. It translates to CASSRTAYYGYTF.

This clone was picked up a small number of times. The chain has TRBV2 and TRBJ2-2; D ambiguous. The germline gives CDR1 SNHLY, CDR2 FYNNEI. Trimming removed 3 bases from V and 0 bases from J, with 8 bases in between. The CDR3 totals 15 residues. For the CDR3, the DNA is TGTGCCAGCAGTGAGAGACTCCCGAACACCGGGGAGCTGTTTTTT. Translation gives CASSERLPNTGELFF.

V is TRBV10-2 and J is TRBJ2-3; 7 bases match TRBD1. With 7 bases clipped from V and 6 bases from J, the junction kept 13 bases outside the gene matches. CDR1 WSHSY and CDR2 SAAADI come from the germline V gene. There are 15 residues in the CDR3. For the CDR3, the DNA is TGCGCCAGCATTGATCTAGGGACAGCATCTGATACGCAGTATTTT. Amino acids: CASIDLGTASDTQYF.

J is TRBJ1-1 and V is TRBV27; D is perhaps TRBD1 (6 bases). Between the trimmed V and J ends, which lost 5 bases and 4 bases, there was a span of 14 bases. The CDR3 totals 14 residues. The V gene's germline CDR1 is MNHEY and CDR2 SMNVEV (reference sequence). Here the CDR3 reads CASSPVGGLTEAFF. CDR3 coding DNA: TGTGCCAGCAGTCCTGTGGGGGGGCTCACTGAAGCTTTCTTT.

The CDR3 sequence is CASSASFRVPRSYEQYF. CDR3 nucleotides: TGTGCCAGCAGCGCATCCTTCCGGGTCCCTCGCTCCTACGAGCAGTACTTC. V gene TRBV3-1 (or the pseudogene TRBV3-2) combines with J gene TRBJ2-7; D gene uncertain. CDR3 length: 17 residues. V was pared by 5 bases and J by 0 bases, with 20 bases between. Germline V CDR1 and CDR2: LGHDT, YNNKEL (reference sequence).

The CDR3 DNA reads TGTGCCAGCAGGGACATCACAGGGAAGCTAGCTTTCTTT. The encoded protein is CASRDITGKLAFF. The chain is built from TRBV12-3 or TRBV12-4 and TRBJ1-1, with D perhaps TRBD1 (6 bases). The CDR3 has 13 amino acids. V was trimmed by 6 bases and J by 10 bases, leaving 18 bases between them.

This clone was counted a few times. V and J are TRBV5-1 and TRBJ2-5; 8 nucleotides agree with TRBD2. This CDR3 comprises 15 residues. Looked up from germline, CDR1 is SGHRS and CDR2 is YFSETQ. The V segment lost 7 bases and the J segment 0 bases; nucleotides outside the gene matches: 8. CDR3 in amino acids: CASRQTSAYQETQYF. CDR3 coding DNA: TGCGCCAGCCGACAGACTAGCGCCTACCAAGAGACCCAGTACTTC.

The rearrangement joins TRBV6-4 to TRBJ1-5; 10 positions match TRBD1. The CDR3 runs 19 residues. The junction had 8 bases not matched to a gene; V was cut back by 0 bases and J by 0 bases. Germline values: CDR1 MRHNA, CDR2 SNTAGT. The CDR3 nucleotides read TGTGCCAGCAGTGACTCTAGGGACAGGGGTTCTCGTAGCAATCAGCCCCAGCATTTT. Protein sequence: CASSDSRDRGSRSNQPQHF.

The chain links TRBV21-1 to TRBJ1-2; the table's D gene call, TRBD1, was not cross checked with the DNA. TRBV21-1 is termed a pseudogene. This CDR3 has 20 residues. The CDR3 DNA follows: TGTGCCAGCAGCAAAGTTGGGTGCCGACAGGGGAGGTTAGCTAACTATGGCTACACCTTC. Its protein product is CASSKVGCRQGRLANYGYTF.

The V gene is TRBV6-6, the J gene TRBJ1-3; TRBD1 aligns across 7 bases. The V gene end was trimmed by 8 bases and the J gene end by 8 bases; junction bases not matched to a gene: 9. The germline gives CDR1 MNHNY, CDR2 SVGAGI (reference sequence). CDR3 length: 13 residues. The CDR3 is CASRRWDSDTIYF. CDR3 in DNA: TGTGCCAGCCGGAGGTGGGACAGTGACACCATATATTTT.

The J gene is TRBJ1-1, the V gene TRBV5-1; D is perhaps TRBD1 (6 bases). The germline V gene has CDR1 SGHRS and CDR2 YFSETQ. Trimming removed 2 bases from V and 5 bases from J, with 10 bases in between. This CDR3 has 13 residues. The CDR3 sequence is CASSLQGSTEAFF. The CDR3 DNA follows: TGCGCCAGCAGCTTACAGGGATCAACTGAAGCTTTCTTT.

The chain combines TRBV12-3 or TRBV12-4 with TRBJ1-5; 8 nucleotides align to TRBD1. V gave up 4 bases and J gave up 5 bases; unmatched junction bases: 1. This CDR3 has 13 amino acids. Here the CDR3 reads CASSYRGYQPQHF. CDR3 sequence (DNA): TGTGCCAGCAGTTACAGGGGGTATCAGCCCCAGCATTTT.

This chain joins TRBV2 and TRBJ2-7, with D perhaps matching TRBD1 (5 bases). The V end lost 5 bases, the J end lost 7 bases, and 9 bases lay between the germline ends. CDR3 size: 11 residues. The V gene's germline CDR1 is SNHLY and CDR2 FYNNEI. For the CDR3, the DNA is TGTGCCAGCAGTCTACAGGAGGAGCAGTACTTC. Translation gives CASSLQEEQYF.

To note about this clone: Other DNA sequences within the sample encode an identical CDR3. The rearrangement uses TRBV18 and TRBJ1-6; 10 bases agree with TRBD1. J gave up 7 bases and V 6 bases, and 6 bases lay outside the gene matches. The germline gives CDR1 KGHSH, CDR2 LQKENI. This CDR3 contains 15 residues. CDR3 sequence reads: CASSLGTGENSPLHF. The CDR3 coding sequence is TGTGCCAGCTCCCTTGGGACAGGGGAAAATTCACCCCTCCACTTT. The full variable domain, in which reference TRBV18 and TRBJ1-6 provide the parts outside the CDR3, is NAGVMQNPRHLVRRRGQEARLRCSPMKGHSHVYWYRQLPEEGLKFMVYLQKENIIDESGMPKERFSAEFPKEGPSILRIQQVVRGDSAAYFCASSLGTGENSPLHFGNGTRLTVT.

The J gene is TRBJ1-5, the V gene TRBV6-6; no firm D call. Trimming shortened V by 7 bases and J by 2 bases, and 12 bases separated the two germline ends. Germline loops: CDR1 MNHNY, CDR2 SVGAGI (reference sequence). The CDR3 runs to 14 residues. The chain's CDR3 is CASTHAAGNQPQHF. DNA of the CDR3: TGTGCCAGCACCCACGCGGCCGGCAATCAGCCCCAGCATTTT.

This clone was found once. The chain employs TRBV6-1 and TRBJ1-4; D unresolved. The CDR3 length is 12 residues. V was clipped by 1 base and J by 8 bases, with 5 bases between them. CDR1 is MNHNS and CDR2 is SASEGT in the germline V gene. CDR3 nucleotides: TGTGCCAGCAGTGAAGTACGGGAAAAACTGTTTTTT. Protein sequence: CASSEVREKLFF.

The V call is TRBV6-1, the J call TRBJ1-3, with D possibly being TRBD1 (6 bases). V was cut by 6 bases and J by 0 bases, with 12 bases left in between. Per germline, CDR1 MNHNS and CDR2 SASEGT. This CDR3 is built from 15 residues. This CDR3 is CASSRDTSSGNTIYF. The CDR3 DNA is TGTGCCAGCAGCCGGGACACCAGCTCTGGAAACACCATATATTTT.

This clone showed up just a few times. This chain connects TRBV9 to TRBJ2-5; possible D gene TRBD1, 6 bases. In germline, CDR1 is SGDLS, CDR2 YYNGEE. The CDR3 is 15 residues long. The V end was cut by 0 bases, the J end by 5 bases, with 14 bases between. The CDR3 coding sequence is TGTGCCAGCAGCGTAGGGGACACCCGAGGGGAGACCCAGTACTTC. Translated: CASSVGDTRGETQYF.

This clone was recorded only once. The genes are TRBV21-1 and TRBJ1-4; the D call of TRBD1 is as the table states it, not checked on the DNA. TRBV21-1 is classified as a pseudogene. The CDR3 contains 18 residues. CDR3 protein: CASSKEEGIGTDGKKLFF. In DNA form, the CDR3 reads TGTGCCAGCAGCAAAGAGGAAGGTATCGGGACAGACGGGAAAAAACTGTTTTTT.

The CDR3 nucleotides are TGTGCCTGGAGTTTGGGTTGGACAGGGGGTCAAGAGACCCAGTACTTC. Its translation is CAWSLGWTGGQETQYF. This chain joins TRBV30 and TRBJ2-5, with 10 bases lining up with TRBD1. V shed 2 bases, J shed 2 bases, and the junction held 8 bases outside the gene matches. This CDR3 is built from 16 residues. Germline V lookup: CDR1 GTSNPN, CDR2 SVGIG (reference sequence).